The present TCR beta chain was sequenced within a study of cytomegalovirus exposure and HLA in healthy donors. PCR amplification relied on 60 Vbeta primers (plus 13 Jbeta primers). Per the original data handling: Later work found approximately 80 million unique TCR beta chains, with 10 million to 14 million shared. Assay: immunoSEQ multiplex PCR; the TCRdb copy retains only in-frame clones and omits some. From that table come the V and J calls and clone size; the DNA was used to work out D and trimming. The data contain roughly 130,000 clones, about four fifths of them singletons. Looked up from germline, CDR1 is SGHAT and CDR2 is FQNNGV. V was cut by 7 bases and J by 0 bases, with 18 bases left in between. The CDR3 covers 16 residues.

The sequenced sample was PBMCs. The origin of this receptor is a man under 40 in good health and CMV-seronegative. This chain joins TRBV11-2 and TRBJ1-2, with unresolved D. This CDR3 reads CASIPGPRITNYGYTF. DNA for the CDR3: TGTGCCAGCATCCCAGGTCCAAGAATTACTAACTATGGCTACACCTTC.